These T cell receptor beta chains were read from a single sample in a study of shared clonotypes between healthy human individuals. Assay: immunoSEQ multiplex PCR; the TCRdb copy retains only in-frame clones and omits some. The sample includes about 100,000 clones, 65% to 75% of them seen just once. What was sequenced was memory CD8+ T cells sorted from blood. These receptor sequences come from a woman aged 25-40 years in good health. The CDR3 runs from the conserved cysteine through the conserved F or W. The order of the fields is D gene, V gene, clone size, J gene, CDR3 protein, CDR3 DNA. D genes are given only for firm matches. Only part of the rows carry a size: once, few, many, or a class if the clone is expanded.

NA	TRBV5-1	many	TRBJ1-1	CASSLEMNTEAFF	TGCGCCAGCAGCTTGGAGATGAACACTGAAGCTTTCTTT
NA	TRBV28	NA	TRBJ1-5	CASSLRNSGNQPQHF	TGTGCCAGCAGTTTGCGAAATTCGGGCAATCAGCCCCAGCATTTT
TRBD1	TRBV5-5	NA	TRBJ2-3	CASSPGTGSYTDTQYF	TGTGCCAGCAGCCCAGGGACAGGGAGCTACACAGATACGCAGTATTTT
NA	TRBV11-3	NA	TRBJ2-1	CASSLGGMGNEQFF	TGTGCCAGCAGCTTAGGAGGGATGGGCAATGAGCAGTTCTTC
TRBD2	TRBV5-1	NA	TRBJ2-1	CASSTSSGSYNEQFF	TGCGCCAGCAGCACCTCTAGCGGTTCCTACAATGAGCAGTTCTTC
NA	TRBV7-9	once	TRBJ2-7	CATTGTDLYEQYF	TGTGCCACCACCGGGACGGATCTTTACGAGCAGTACTTC
TRBD2	TRBV5-1	NA	TRBJ2-3	CASSSLSSGSGDTQYF	TGCGCCAGCAGCTCACTCTCTAGCGGGAGCGGAGATACGCAGTATTTT
NA	TRBV19	NA	TRBJ1-1	CASSIGTNTEAFF	TGTGCCAGTAGTATCGGAACGAACACTGAAGCTTTCTTT
NA	TRBV9	NA	TRBJ2-7	CASSVGGNYEQYF	TGTGCCAGCAGCGTAGGCGGGAACTACGAGCAGTACTTC
TRBD1	TRBV7-7	NA	TRBJ2-2	CAVGGAGGVRFPGELFF	TGTGCCGTTGGAGGGGCAGGGGGCGTTAGGTTTCCCGGGGAGCTGTTTTTT
NA	TRBV6-1	NA	TRBJ1-5	CASSGGRGNQPQHF	TGTGCCAGCAGCGGGGGGAGAGGCAATCAGCCCCAGCATTTT
TRBD2	TRBV10-1	NA	TRBJ2-3	CASSSGCSGREVRTDTQYF	TGCGCCAGCAGCTCAGGGTGTAGCGGGAGGGAAGTTCGGACAGATACGCAGTATTTT
NA	TRBV27	NA	TRBJ2-7	CASGPDLTYEQYF	TGTGCCAGCGGGCCGGACCTTACCTACGAGCAGTACTTC
NA	TRBV28	NA	TRBJ2-7	CASSLYRGYTYEQYF	TGTGCCAGCAGTTTATACCGCGGGTATACCTACGAGCAGTACTTC
TRBD1	TRBV27	NA	TRBJ2-1	CASSHSTGTAYNEQFF	TGTGCCAGCAGTCACTCCACCGGGACAGCTTACAATGAGCAGTTCTTC
TRBD2	TRBV6-1	many	TRBJ2-5	CASTLQLGGSETQYF	TGTGCCAGCACTCTCCAACTGGGAGGGTCGGAGACCCAGTACTTC
NA	TRBV4-1	NA	TRBJ1-1	CASSQDALQARGGEAFF	TGCGCCAGCAGCCAAGATGCTCTACAGGCCCGGGGTGGTGAAGCTTTCTTT
NA	TRBV19	NA	TRBJ2-7	CASSISGYEQYF	TGTGCCAGTAGTATCTCCGGGTACGAGCAGTACTTC
NA	TRBV25-1	NA	TRBJ1-1	CASSDENTEAFF	TGTGCCAGCAGTGACGAGAACACTGAAGCTTTCTTT
TRBD2	TRBV7-6	once	TRBJ2-7	CASSRTSIYEQYF	TGTGCCAGCAGCCGGACTAGCATCTACGAGCAGTACTTC
TRBD1	TRBV7-8	NA	TRBJ2-1	CASSHRDSYNEQFF	TGTGCCAGCAGCCACCGGGACAGCTACAATGAGCAGTTCTTC
NA	TRBV28	NA	TRBJ2-3	CASSFGRGTDTQYF	TGTGCCAGCAGTTTTGGGCGGGGCACAGATACGCAGTATTTT